The clone carrying this T cell receptor beta chain was observed a few times. What it recognizes is unknown. This specimen belongs to a study of T cells in localized non-small cell lung cancer. Study-level points and caveats: Among the top 100 tumor clones, a median about 52 appeared in adjacent lung. Peak T cell clonality was found in uninvolved adjacent lung, exceeding tumor.

Assay used: immunoSEQ multiplex PCR; TCRdb lists only in-frame clones, some missing. The sample holds about 1,400 clones; just under 30% are singletons and the top ten take roughly 8.5%. Trimming cost V 3 bases and J 5 bases; bases outside gene matches: 8. This CDR3 region has 15 residues. Per germline, CDR1 MNHGY and CDR2 SAAAGT. The receptor comes from a male donor at least 60 years old with stage I squamous cell lung carcinoma. Sample: lung tumor tissue, taken before any cancer treatment. The V gene is TRBV6-8, the J gene TRBJ1-1, with 8 positions matching TRBD1. The CDR3 coding sequence is TGTGCCAGCAGTTATTCCAGGGGGCGGCGAACTGAAGCTTTCTTT. As protein: CASSYSRGRRTEAFF.